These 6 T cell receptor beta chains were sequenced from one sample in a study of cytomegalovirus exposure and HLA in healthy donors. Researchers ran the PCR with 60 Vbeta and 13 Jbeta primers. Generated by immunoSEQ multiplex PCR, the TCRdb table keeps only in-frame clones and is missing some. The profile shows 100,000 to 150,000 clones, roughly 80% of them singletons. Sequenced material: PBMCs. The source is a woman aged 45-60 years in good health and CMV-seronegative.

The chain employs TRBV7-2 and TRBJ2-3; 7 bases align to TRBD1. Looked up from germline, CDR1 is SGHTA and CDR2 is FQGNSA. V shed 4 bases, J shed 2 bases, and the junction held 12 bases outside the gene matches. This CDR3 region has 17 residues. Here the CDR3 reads CASSSARTGLYTDTQYF. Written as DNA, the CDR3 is TGTGCCAGCAGCTCGGCAAGGACAGGACTTTACACAGATACGCAGTATTTT.

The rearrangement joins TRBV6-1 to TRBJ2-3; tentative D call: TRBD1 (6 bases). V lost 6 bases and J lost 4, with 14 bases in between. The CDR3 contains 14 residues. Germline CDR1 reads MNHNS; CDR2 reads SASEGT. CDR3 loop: CASRTVKGADTQYF. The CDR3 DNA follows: TGTGCCAGCAGAACGGTAAAGGGGGCAGATACGCAGTATTTT.

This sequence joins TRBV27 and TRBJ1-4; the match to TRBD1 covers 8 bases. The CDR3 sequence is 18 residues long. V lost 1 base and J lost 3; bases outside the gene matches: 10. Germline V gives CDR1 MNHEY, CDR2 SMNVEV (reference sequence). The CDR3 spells CASSLYRGVIASNEKLFF. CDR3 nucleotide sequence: TGTGCCAGCAGTTTATACAGGGGGGTCATCGCATCTAATGAAAAACTGTTTTTT.

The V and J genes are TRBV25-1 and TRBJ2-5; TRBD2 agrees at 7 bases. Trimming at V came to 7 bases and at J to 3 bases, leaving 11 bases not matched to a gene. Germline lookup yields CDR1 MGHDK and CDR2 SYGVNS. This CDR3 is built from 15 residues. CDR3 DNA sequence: TGTGCCAGCAACAGTTATTCGGGGGGAAAAGAGACCCAGTACTTC. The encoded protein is CASNSYSGGKETQYF.

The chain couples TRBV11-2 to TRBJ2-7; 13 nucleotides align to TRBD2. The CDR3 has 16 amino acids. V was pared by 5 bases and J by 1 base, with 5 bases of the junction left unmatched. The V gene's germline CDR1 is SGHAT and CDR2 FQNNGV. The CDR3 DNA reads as TGTGCCAGCAGCCTCCGGACTAGCGGGAGTTCCTACGAGCAGTACTTC. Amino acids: CASSLRTSGSSYEQYF.

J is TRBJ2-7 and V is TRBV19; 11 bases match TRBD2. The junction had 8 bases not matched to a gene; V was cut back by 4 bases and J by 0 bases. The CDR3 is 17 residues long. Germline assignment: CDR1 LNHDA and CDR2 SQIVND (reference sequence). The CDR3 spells CASSRTLAGVSSYEQYF. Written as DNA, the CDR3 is TGTGCCAGTAGTAGGACACTAGCGGGGGTGAGCTCCTACGAGCAGTACTTC. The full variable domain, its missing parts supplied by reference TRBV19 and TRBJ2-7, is DGGITQSPKYLFRKEGQNVTLSCEQNLNHDAMYWYRQDPGQGLRLIYYSQIVNDFQKGDIAEGYSVSREKKESFPLTVTSAQKNPTAFYLCASSRTLAGVSSYEQYFGPGTRLTVT.